This is a list of T cell receptor beta chains from one sample in a study of human T cells and chemical hapten exposure. One entry per CDR3 protein, called by TCRdb with MiXCR from the RACE reads. This sample has about 380,000 distinct CDR3 sequences; approximately 5.1% occur once, and the top ten carry 2% to 3%. Here the sequenced sample was whole blood, taken in connection with sensitization to the hapten diphenylcyclopropenone (DPC). The receptor source for this set is a woman between 50 and 59 years old with alopecia areata. Some clones in this sample may be carry-over from other donors' samples. Both conserved end residues are part of each CDR3. A D gene is named only where the DNA matches it firmly.

TRBV12-3/TRBV12-4	-	TRBJ2-3	CASSLGAGGGADTQYF
TRBV7-2	TRBD2	TRBJ2-3	CASSFGTKTDTQYF
TRBV6-6	-	TRBJ1-2	CASSYSAGVIGYTF
TRBV30	-	TRBJ2-3	CAWGRGGITDTQYF
TRBV5-6	TRBD1	TRBJ1-2	CASSLGIGTGANYGYTF
TRBV28	TRBD2	TRBJ2-3	CASSPRTLGLAGVSTDTQYF
TRBV6-2/TRBV6-3	TRBD2	TRBJ2-1	CASSPLAGVGEQFF
TRBV7-2	-	TRBJ2-3	CASSLGLLAGWTDTQYF
TRBV4-1	TRBD1	TRBJ2-3	CASSIRQGTVTDTQYF
TRBV4-3	-	TRBJ2-3	CASSFGPGTSTDTQYF
TRBV2	TRBD1	TRBJ1-5	CASSALLTGVGNQPQHF
TRBV7-2	-	TRBJ1-3	CASSLNGLSGNTIYF
TRBV15	-	TRBJ2-7	CATSSSPSLRPYEQYF
TRBV29-1	TRBD1	TRBJ1-1	CSVFSQGETEAFF
TRBV30	-	TRBJ2-3	CAWSFGSSTDTQYF
TRBV28	-	TRBJ2-7	CASSLLGPNYEQYF
TRBV3-1	-	TRBJ2-7	CASSQALNSREQYF
TRBV5-1	-	TRBJ2-1	CASSLMGFSYNEQFF
TRBV7-9	TRBD2	TRBJ2-3	CASSSIAGGPTDTQYF
TRBV27	-	TRBJ1-1	CASSLSIGGEAFF
TRBV20-1	-	TRBJ2-2	CSARDPAGELFF
TRBV4-2	-	TRBJ1-1	CASSQRGGGAHTEAFF
TRBV20-1	TRBD1	TRBJ2-7	CSALGQASYEQYF
TRBV27	-	TRBJ1-1	CASTLAGPGTEAFF
TRBV2	TRBD2	TRBJ2-3	CASDLAGGDTQYF
TRBV13	-	TRBJ1-1	CASSLDVGGRTGSEAFF
TRBV10-3	-	TRBJ2-2	CAISVFGSKNTGELFF
TRBV5-4	TRBD2	TRBJ2-7	CASSTLAGDYEQYF
TRBV30	TRBD1	TRBJ1-2	CAWSPGTEHYTF
TRBV29-1	-	TRBJ2-6	CSVEPRSGANVLTF
TRBV6-2/TRBV6-3	-	TRBJ2-7	CASSIGLASSYEQYF
TRBV12-3/TRBV12-4	-	TRBJ1-5	CASSSRGTYQPQHF
TRBV3-1	-	TRBJ2-7	CASSAWGTSYEQYF
TRBV20-1	TRBD1	TRBJ1-6	CSAREDRVSYNSPLHF
TRBV7-2	-	TRBJ1-4	CASSLRPTNEKLFF
TRBV29-1	-	TRBJ1-1	CSVLAPGRGPGAFF
TRBV20-1	TRBD1	TRBJ2-1	CSAPGTGSGGVPYNEQFF
TRBV10-3	-	TRBJ2-3	CAISESGLAGTDTQYF
TRBV4-3	-	TRBJ2-3	CASSQEGASTDTQYF
TRBV6-5	-	TRBJ2-1	CASSYVAGNNEQFF
TRBV11-2	-	TRBJ2-6	CASSLGSEAPSGANVLTF
TRBV5-5	-	TRBJ2-3	CASTDLRTITDTQYF